This T cell receptor beta chain is from a study of T cells after yellow fever vaccination. Study-level findings and limits: A minor fraction of clonotypes spanned both CD4 and CD8 compartments.

A single record per CDR3 protein comes from TCRdb applying MiXCR to the 5' RACE reads. The profile shows about 260,000 distinct CDR3 sequences, approximately 3.5% of them singletons. This clonotype was recorded many times. Its matching antigen is unknown. Per the germline V gene, CDR1 is MRHNA and CDR2 is SNTAGT. The trim removed 0 bases at V and 3 bases at J, leaving 7 bases unmatched. This CDR3 is 17 amino acids long. The receptor comes from a man aged 18 to 30 who received the YFV17D yellow fever vaccine. The gene calls are TRBV6-4 and TRBJ2-1, with TRBD2 matching 8 bases. The input for sequencing was PBMCs, taken 15 days after the yellow fever booster vaccination. CDR3 coding DNA: TGTGCCAGCAGTGACTCAAGCGGGCGGGGGGACTACAATGAGCAGTTCTTC. The encoded protein is CASSDSSGRGDYNEQFF.